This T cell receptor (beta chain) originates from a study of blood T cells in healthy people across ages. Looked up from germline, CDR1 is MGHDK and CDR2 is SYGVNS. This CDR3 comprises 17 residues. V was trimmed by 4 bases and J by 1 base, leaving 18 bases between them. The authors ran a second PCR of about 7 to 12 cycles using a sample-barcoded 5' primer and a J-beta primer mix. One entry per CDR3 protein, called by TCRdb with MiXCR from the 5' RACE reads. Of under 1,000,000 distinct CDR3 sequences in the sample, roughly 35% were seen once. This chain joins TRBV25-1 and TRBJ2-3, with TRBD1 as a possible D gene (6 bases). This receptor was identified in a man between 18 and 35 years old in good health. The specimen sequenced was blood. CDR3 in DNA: TGTGCCAGCAGTGGTACCCGGACAGTTTCAGGCACAGATACGCAGTATTTT. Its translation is CASSGTRTVSGTDTQYF.